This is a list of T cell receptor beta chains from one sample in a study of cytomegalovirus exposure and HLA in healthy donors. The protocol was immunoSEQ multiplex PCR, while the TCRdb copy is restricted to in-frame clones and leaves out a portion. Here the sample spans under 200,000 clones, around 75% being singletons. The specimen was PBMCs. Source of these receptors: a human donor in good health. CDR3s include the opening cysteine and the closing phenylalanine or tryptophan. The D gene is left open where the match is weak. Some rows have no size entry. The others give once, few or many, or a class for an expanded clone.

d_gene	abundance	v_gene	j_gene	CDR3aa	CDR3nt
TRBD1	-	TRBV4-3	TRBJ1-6	CASSPTGGDNSPLHF	TGCGCCAGCAGCCCGACAGGGGGCGATAATTCACCCCTCCACTTT
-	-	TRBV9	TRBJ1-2	CASSVEISGVYGYTF	TGTGCCAGCAGCGTAGAGATCTCGGGTGTGTATGGCTACACCTTC
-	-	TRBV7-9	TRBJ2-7	CSSSPPTWGYHYEQYF	TGTTCCAGCAGCCCCCCCACATGGGGCTACCACTACGAGCAGTACTTC
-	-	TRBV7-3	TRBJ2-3	CASSRYDSDDTQYF	TGTGCCAGCAGCCGGTACGACTCCGATGATACGCAGTATTTT
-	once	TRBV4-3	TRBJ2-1	CASSQRQANEQFF	TGCGCCAGCAGCCAGAGACAGGCGAATGAGCAGTTCTTC
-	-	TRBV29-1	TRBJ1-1	CSVERDTEAFF	TGCAGCGTTGAGAGGGACACTGAGGCTTTCTTT
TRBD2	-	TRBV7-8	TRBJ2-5	CASSQAGVETQYF	TGTGCCAGCAGCCAAGCGGGGGTAGAGACCCAGTACTTC
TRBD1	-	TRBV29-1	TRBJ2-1	CSRTGGNEQFF	TGCAGCAGGACAGGGGGCAATGAGCAGTTCTTC
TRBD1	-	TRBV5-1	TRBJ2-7	CASSLIRDRAYEQYF	TGCGCCAGCAGCTTGATCCGGGACAGGGCCTACGAGCAGTACTTC
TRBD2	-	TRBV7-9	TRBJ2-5	CASSPGLAFEETQYF	TGTGCCAGCAGCCCGGGACTAGCTTTTGAAGAGACCCAGTACTTC
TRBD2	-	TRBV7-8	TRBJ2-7	CASSPGLAGEQYF	TGTGCCAGCAGCCCGGGACTAGCAGGCGAGCAGTACTTC
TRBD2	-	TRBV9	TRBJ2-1	CASSVVAGGPNEQFF	TGTGCCAGCAGCGTAGTAGCGGGGGGGCCCAATGAGCAGTTCTTC
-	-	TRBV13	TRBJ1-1	CASSPGGRGTEAFF	TGTGCCAGCAGCCCGGGGGGTCGGGGCACTGAAGCTTTCTTT
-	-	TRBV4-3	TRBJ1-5	CASSQELQMQGNQPQHF	TGCGCCAGCAGCCAAGAGCTACAGATGCAGGGCAATCAGCCCCAGCATTTT
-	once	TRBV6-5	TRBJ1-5	CASSSGVSNQPQHF	TGTGCCAGCAGCTCCGGGGTTAGCAATCAGCCCCAGCATTTT
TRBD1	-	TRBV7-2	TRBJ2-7	CASSFADRGEFEQYF	TGTGCCAGCAGCTTCGCCGACAGGGGGGAGTTCGAGCAGTACTTC
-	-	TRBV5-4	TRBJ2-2	CASSYGTPNTGELFF	TGTGCCAGCAGCTATGGGACTCCGAACACCGGGGAGCTGTTTTTT
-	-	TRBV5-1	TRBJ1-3	CASSLTDSSGNTIYF	TGCGCCAGCAGCTTAACCGACAGCTCTGGAAACACCATATATTTT